Listed here is a single TCR beta chain. The sample belongs to a study of blood T cell repertoires in COVID-19. The assay was immunoSEQ multiplex PCR, and TCRdb's table has in-frame clones only and misses some. The top ten hold 1.2% of the sample, which has a few hundred thousand clones, about 87% seen once. The J segment lost 7 bases and the V segment lost 6 bases, leaving 14 bases of the junction unmatched. The CDR3 has 16 amino acids. CDR1 is LNHDA and CDR2 is SQIVND in the germline V gene (reference sequence). This chain uses TRBV19 with TRBJ1-4, with 7 bases matching TRBD1. Sequenced: PBMCs or T cells enriched from blood (not recorded which). This sequence was found in a man between 25 and 39 years old who had recovered from COVID-19. Here the CDR3 DNA reads TGTGCCAGTAGAACCTCCTGGGACAGTCGGAGTGAAAAACTGTTTTTT. Translated: CASRTSWDSRSEKLFF.